This T cell receptor (beta chain) was observed in a study of T cells in Graves' hyperthyroidism and ophthalmopathy. Amplified TCR beta CDR3 regions derived from RNA transcripts. When the TCR CDR3 underwent first-round RT-PCR, the HTBI primer set was used. MiXCR, run by TCRdb on the multiplex PCR reads, gives a single entry per CDR3 protein. Of fewer than 250,000 distinct CDR3 sequences detected, 16% appear once; the ten largest clones hold less than 35%. This clonotype was seen at least ten times. The germline gives CDR1 SNHLY, CDR2 FYNNEI. This CDR3 region has 13 residues. J gave up 6 bases and V 5 bases, and 6 bases lay outside the gene matches.

The receptor was isolated from a woman aged 18-29 years with Graves' ophthalmopathy. The specimen was blood. The chain uses TRBV2 and TRBJ1-2; 7 bases agree with TRBD1. The CDR3 DNA reads as TGTGCCAGCAGTTACAGGGGTGGGAATGGCTACACCTTC. It specifies CASSYRGGNGYTF.